The next 6 T cell receptor beta chains were all read from a single sample in a study of regulatory T cells in long-lasting Graves disease. Time point described: newly diagnosed GD, antithyroid drugs for less than 3 months. PBMCs provided the RNA from which the TCR library was made. The authors built TCR beta libraries using iRepertoire HTBI primers and Arm-PCR of CDR3 regions. TCRdb re-called the multiplex PCR reads through MiXCR, storing one row per CDR3 protein. The sample records about 220,000 distinct CDR3 sequences, approximately 19% being singletons. A further study also used this sample, focusing on T cells in Graves' hyperthyroidism and ophthalmopathy.

Specimen: peripheral blood mononuclear cells (PBMCs), collected at new diagnosis, from a patient treated with antithyroid drugs. These receptors came from a woman aged 25 to 39 with Graves disease.

The chain's CDR3 is CASSYSFYRGDEQFF. The CDR3 bases are TGTGCCAGCAGTTACTCGTTTTATAGGGGCGATGAGCAGTTCTTC. J is TRBJ2-1 and V is TRBV6-2 or TRBV6-3, with D possibly being TRBD1 (5 bases). The length of the CDR3 is 15 residues. Between the trimmed V and J ends, which lost 0 bases and 8 bases, there was a span of 14 bases. Germline V gene lookup returns CDR1 MNHEY and CDR2 SVGEGT.

Only one count was recorded for this clonotype. With a much larger clone just one base away, this may be a read error. The CDR3 sequence is CASSQVSGGVVNEQYF. The CDR3 nucleotides are TGCGCCAGCAGCCAAGTTAGCGGGGGGGTTGTTAATGAGCAGTACTTC. This sequence joins TRBV4-1 and TRBJ2-7; 11 bases align to TRBD2. The CDR3 runs to 16 residues. Germline V gene lookup returns CDR1 MGHRA and CDR2 YSYEKL. V lost 1 base to trimming and J lost 7 bases; unmatched junction nucleotides: 9.

This clonotype was found many times. The CDR3 loop reads CSARGNIGRGTEAFF. The CDR3 DNA reads TGCAGTGCTAGAGGAAACATCGGCCGAGGCACTGAAGCTTTCTTT. The V and J genes are TRBV20-1 and TRBJ1-1; D unresolved. CDR3 length: 15 residues. Trimming took 1 base from V and 4 from J, leaving 16 bases between them. Germline lookup yields CDR1 DFQATT and CDR2 SNEGSKA (reference sequence).

This clonotype was detected only a few times. This may come from a read error, since a much larger clone is one base off. The chain links TRBV28 to TRBJ1-1; TRBD1 agrees at 10 bases. This CDR3 region has 13 residues. Germline loops: CDR1 MDHEN, CDR2 SYDVKM. The J segment lost 6 bases and the V segment lost 6 bases, leaving 4 bases of the junction unmatched. The CDR3 spells CASRATGGAEAFF. The CDR3 DNA is TGTGCCAGCAGGGCGACAGGGGGCGCTGAAGCTTTCTTT.

Many counts were recorded for this clonotype. This rearrangement joins TRBV30 to TRBJ1-2; 8 nucleotides match TRBD1. After removal of 0 bases from V and 4 bases from J, the junction contained 10 bases not matched to a gene. This CDR3 is built from 16 residues. Germline CDR1 and CDR2: GTSNPN and SVGIG (reference sequence). CDR3 in DNA: TGTGCCTGGAGTGTTAACACCCAGGGGGCAGGCTATGGCTACACCTTC. Its translation is CAWSVNTQGAGYGYTF.

This clonotype was counted a few times. A read error may explain this, as a much larger clone is one base away. The chain has TRBV28 and TRBJ2-3; TRBD2 agrees at 11 bases. Germline V lookup: CDR1 MDHEN, CDR2 SYDVKM. The CDR3 loop spans 15 amino acids. CDR3 sequence: CVSRLLAGVTDTQYF. In nucleotides, the CDR3 is TGTGTCAGCAGATTACTAGCGGGAGTTACAGATACGCAGTATTTT.